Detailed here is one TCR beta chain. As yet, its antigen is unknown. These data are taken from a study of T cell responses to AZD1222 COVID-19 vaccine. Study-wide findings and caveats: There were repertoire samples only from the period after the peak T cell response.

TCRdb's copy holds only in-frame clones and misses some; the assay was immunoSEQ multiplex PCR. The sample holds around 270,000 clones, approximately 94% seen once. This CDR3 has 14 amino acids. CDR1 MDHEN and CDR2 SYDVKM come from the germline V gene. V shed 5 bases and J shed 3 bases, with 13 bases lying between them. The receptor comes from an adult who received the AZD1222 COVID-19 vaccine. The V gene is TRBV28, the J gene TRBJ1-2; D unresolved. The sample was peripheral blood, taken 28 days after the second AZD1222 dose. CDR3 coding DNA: TGTGCCAGCAGTCTGGAGCACGGCCACTATGGCTACACCTTC. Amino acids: CASSLEHGHYGYTF.